Listed here are 25 T cell receptor beta chains from one sample, sequenced in a study of Ad26.COV2.S vaccination and SARS-CoV-2 variants. Libraries were prepared by immunoSEQ multiplex PCR; TCRdb keeps only in-frame clonotypes and omits some of them. The sample holds fewer than 800,000 clones; approximately 88% are singletons and the top ten take about 1.5%. Treatment defined: roughly 18 received Ad26.COV2.S at low or high dose, single or two shots; about five received placebo; per-sample allocation not given. Day 63 after the first injection of vaccine or placebo was the sampling time. The sample here was peripheral blood, taken in a trial of Ad26.COV2.S vaccine versus placebo. The receptors shown here come from a person aged 18-65 years who received the Ad26.COV2.S COVID-19 vaccine or a placebo.

The chain is built from TRBV7-6 and TRBJ1-3, with a tentative D call TRBD1 (6 bases). The CDR3 sequence is 16 residues long. CDR1 SGHVS and CDR2 FNYEAQ come from the germline V gene. The ends were cut back, 2 bases at V and 2 bases at J, with 13 bases in the middle. The CDR3 DNA sequence: TGTGCCAGCAGCTTAAACTGGGCAGGGGCTGGAAACACCATATATTTT. It codes for CASSLNWAGAGNTIYF.

This clone was counted a single time. The V call is TRBV9, the J call TRBJ1-2; 8 positions agree with TRBD1. J lost 3 bases, V lost 4 bases, and 8 bases had no gene match. Germline V lookup: CDR1 SGDLS, CDR2 YYNGEE. CDR3 size: 15 residues. CDR3 DNA: TGTGCCAGCAGCACTGGACAGGGAGCGTACTATGGCTACACCTTC. Residues: CASSTGQGAYYGYTF.

The genes are TRBV29-1 and TRBJ2-1; 12 bases match TRBD1. Germline values: CDR1 SQVTM, CDR2 ANQGSEA. The CDR3 has 12 residues. CDR3: CRGDRGLNEQFF. CDR3 sequence (DNA): TGCAGGGGGGACAGGGGGCTGAATGAGCAGTTCTTC.

V usage is TRBV13 and J usage is TRBJ2-7, with 8 bases aligning to TRBD1. Trimming at V came to 5 bases and at J to 6 bases, leaving 9 bases not matched to a gene. CDR1 and CDR2 from the germline V gene are PRHDT and FYEKMQ (reference sequence). This CDR3 region has 14 residues. The CDR3 loop is CASSPGQGLTEQYF. In DNA, the CDR3 is TGTGCCAGCAGCCCTGGACAGGGTCTGACCGAGCAGTACTTC.

The J gene is TRBJ2-1, the V gene TRBV11-2; 7 bases match TRBD2. The V and J ends lost 3 bases and 0 bases, in that order; junction bases with no gene match: 8. CDR3 length: 17 residues. Germline values: CDR1 SGHAT, CDR2 FQNNGV. The CDR3 DNA reads as TGTGCCAGCAGCTTGGGGGGAGGGGCGAGCTCCTACAATGAGCAGTTCTTC. Amino acid sequence: CASSLGGGASSYNEQFF.

The V and J genes are TRBV7-2 and TRBJ2-2, with D possibly being TRBD2 (5 bases). Trimming cost V 4 bases and J 13 bases, with 19 bases left between them. This CDR3 contains 14 residues. In germline, CDR1 is SGHTA, CDR2 FQGNSA. The CDR3 here is CASSSQPLGQSLFF. The CDR3 DNA sequence: TGTGCCAGCAGCTCCCAACCACTAGGCCAGTCGCTGTTTTTT.

V and J are TRBV18 and TRBJ2-1; TRBD1 matches 9 bases. The germline gives CDR1 KGHSH, CDR2 LQKENI. This CDR3 spans 15 amino acids. V shed 3 bases, J shed 8 bases, and the junction held 8 bases outside the gene matches. This CDR3 reads CASSPGDRERYEQFF. The CDR3 DNA is TGTGCCAGCTCACCCGGGGACAGGGAACGGTATGAGCAGTTCTTC.

The rearrangement uses TRBV6-5 and TRBJ1-1; D is unresolved. CDR1 is MNHEY, CDR2 SVGAGI, per germline. With 7 bases removed from V and 0 bases from J, the gap between germline ends came to 15 bases. The CDR3 runs to 15 residues. The CDR3 coding sequence is TGTGCCAGCAAAAATCTGGGGTCTGTGAACACTGAAGCTTTCTTT. This translates into CASKNLGSVNTEAFF.

V and J are TRBV14 and TRBJ2-6; D unresolved. This CDR3 contains 13 residues. Germline assignment: CDR1 SGHDN and CDR2 FVKESK. V lost 4 bases and J 2 bases, leaving 3 bases between the germline ends. The CDR3 region is CASSPTGANVLTF. CDR3 in DNA: TGTGCCAGCAGCCCAACTGGGGCCAACGTCCTGACTTTC.

V and J are TRBV27 and TRBJ2-1; a weak D match, TRBD1 (5 bases). The germline V gene has CDR1 MNHEY and CDR2 SMNVEV (reference sequence). The CDR3 runs to 14 residues. Trimming took 6 bases from V and 2 from J, leaving 11 bases between them. The CDR3 reads CASSPGHPYNEQFF. CDR3 sequence (DNA): TGTGCCAGCAGCCCCGGACACCCCTACAATGAGCAGTTCTTC.

The CDR3 loop is CASRPDRTNTGELFF. CDR3 in DNA: TGTGCCAGCAGGCCCGACAGGACGAACACCGGGGAGCTGTTTTTT. J is TRBJ2-2 and V is TRBV7-3, with D maybe TRBD1 (6 bases). CDR3 size: 15 residues. V lost 6 bases and J 0 bases, leaving 11 bases between the germline ends. CDR1 is SGHTA, CDR2 FQGTGA, per germline. Supplemented by reference TRBV7-3 and TRBJ2-2, the full variable domain reads GAGVSQTPSNKVTEKGKYVELRCDPISGHTALYWYRQSLGQGPEFLIYFQGTGAADDSGLPNDRFFAVRPEGSVSTLKIQRTERGDSAVYLCASRPDRTNTGELFFGEGSRLTVL.

The CDR3 here is CASSLWWESSYNSPLHF. For the CDR3, the DNA is TGTGCCAGCAGTTTATGGTGGGAGAGCTCCTATAATTCACCCCTCCACTTT. The rearrangement uses TRBV27 and TRBJ1-6, with no clear D. The germline V gene has CDR1 MNHEY and CDR2 SMNVEV (reference sequence). The V gene lost 1 base and the J gene lost 0 bases, with 10 bases spanning the gap. The CDR3 has 17 residues.

This chain uses TRBV20-1 with TRBJ1-1; D possibly corresponds to TRBD1 (6 bases). This CDR3 has 11 amino acids. Per germline, CDR1 DFQATT and CDR2 SNEGSKA (reference sequence). Trimming took off 7 bases at V and 5 bases at J, with 11 bases between the two ends. The CDR3 spells CSEGGGTEAFF. The CDR3 DNA is TGCAGTGAAGGGGGAGGGACTGAAGCTTTCTTT.

The chain employs TRBV5-1 and TRBJ2-7; perhaps TRBD1 as D (6 bases). Germline V gene sequence: CDR1 SGHRS, CDR2 YFSETQ. This CDR3 has 15 amino acids. The V and J ends lost 3 bases and 2 bases respectively, with 15 bases between them. CDR3 nucleotide sequence: TGCGCCAGCAGCTCGGTGGCCGGGACAACCTACGAGCAGTACTTC. Its protein product is CASSSVAGTTYEQYF.

This rearrangement joins TRBV11-2 to TRBJ2-7; D uncertain. CDR1 and CDR2 (germline): SGHAT, FQNNGV. The CDR3 is 14 residues long. V shed 7 bases and J shed 6 bases, with 19 bases lying between them. The DNA of the CDR3 is TGTGCCAGCACCGAGTCCATAGGGCTGGGCGAGCAGTACTTC. Translating gives CASTESIGLGEQYF.

The sample holds a few counts of this clone. Written as DNA, the CDR3 is TGTGCCAGCAGCCTCCTTAACCCGTACTGGCCCCTCCACTTT. Protein sequence: CASSLLNPYWPLHF. The rearrangement links TRBV7-2 to TRBJ1-6; no definite D call. From germline, CDR1 is SGHTA and CDR2 FQGNSA. The CDR3 has 14 residues. V lost 5 bases, J lost 13 bases, and 18 bases lay in between.

V gene TRBV6-5 combines with J gene TRBJ1-1; no reliable D call. Germline lookup yields CDR1 MNHEY and CDR2 SVGAGI. The length of the CDR3 is 13 residues. Trimming stripped 2 bases from V and 4 bases from J, with 8 bases between. The CDR3 DNA follows: TGTGCCAGCAGTTACCTTGGCCGCACTGAAGCTTTCTTT. This codes for CASSYLGRTEAFF.

The chain carries TRBV3-1 (or the pseudogene TRBV3-2) and TRBJ2-5; D is unclear. Germline CDR1 reads LGHDT; CDR2 reads YNNKEL (reference sequence). V was trimmed by 7 bases and J by 4 bases, leaving 13 bases between them. The CDR3 has 13 residues. The CDR3 DNA reads as TGTGCCAGCACCAGGAGTGATAGAGAGACCCAGTACTTC. It translates to CASTRSDRETQYF.

The chain links TRBV30 to TRBJ2-6; maybe TRBD2 (6 bases). The germline V and J ends were trimmed by 0 bases and 0 bases, with 12 bases remaining between them. Germline V gives CDR1 GTSNPN, CDR2 SVGIG (reference sequence). This CDR3 is built from 17 residues. The CDR3 bases are TGTGCCTGGAGTGTATGGGTCGGGAGCTCTGGGGCCAACGTCCTGACTTTC. Translation: CAWSVWVGSSGANVLTF.

The chain links TRBV19 to TRBJ1-5; D is uncertain. Looked up from germline, CDR1 is LNHDA and CDR2 is SQIVND (reference sequence). The CDR3 is 13 amino acids. V was cut by 1 base and J by 4 bases, with 5 bases left in between. In nucleotides, the CDR3 is TGTGCCAGTAGTATAGCCCTAAATCAGCCCCAGCATTTT. It specifies CASSIALNQPQHF. Filled out from reference TRBV19 and TRBJ1-5, the complete variable domain reads DGGITQSPKYLFRKEGQNVTLSCEQNLNHDAMYWYRQDPGQGLRLIYYSQIVNDFQKGDIAEGYSVSREKKESFPLTVTSAQKNPTAFYLCASSIALNQPQHFGDGTRLSIL.

The CDR3 is CASSPDRPTGELFF. In DNA, the CDR3 is TGTGCCAGCAGTCCCGACAGACCCACCGGGGAGCTGTTTTTT. V and J are TRBV7-9 and TRBJ2-2, with a tentative D call TRBD1 (5 bases). V lost 6 bases and J lost 4, with 12 bases in between. The CDR3 length is 14 residues. Germline CDR1 is SEHNR and CDR2 is FQNEAQ (reference sequence).

The chain couples TRBV7-2 to TRBJ2-7; 9 bases fit TRBD2. CDR1 is SGHTA, CDR2 FQGNSA, per germline. V lost 3 bases, J lost 3 bases, and 6 bases stayed unmatched. The length of the CDR3 is 15 residues. Written as DNA, the CDR3 is TGTGCCAGCAGCTTGGCTAGCGGGGTCATCTACGAGCAGTACTTC. Translated: CASSLASGVIYEQYF.

The chain combines TRBV9 with TRBJ2-1, with D unclear. V was cut by 0 bases and J by 4 bases, with 8 bases left in between. The length of the CDR3 is 14 residues. Germline CDR1 and CDR2: SGDLS and YYNGEE. CDR3 loop: CASSVELSYNEQFF. In nucleotides, the CDR3 is TGTGCCAGCAGCGTAGAACTTAGTTACAATGAGCAGTTCTTC.

This sequence joins TRBV5-4 and TRBJ2-7; 11 nucleotides match TRBD2. This CDR3 region has 17 residues. The V and J ends lost 0 bases and 0 bases, in that order; junction bases with no gene match: 5. Per the germline V gene, CDR1 is SGHNT and CDR2 is YYREEE (reference sequence). The CDR3 sequence is CASSLAPTSGSSYEQYF. CDR3 nucleotides: TGTGCCAGCAGCTTGGCCCCAACTAGCGGGAGCTCCTACGAGCAGTACTTC.

This clone came up a few times. Additional DNA sequences in this sample encode the identical CDR3. The chain has TRBV2 and TRBJ1-5; D is undetermined. Germline V CDR1 and CDR2: SNHLY, FYNNEI. V lost 3 bases and J lost 4, with 4 bases in between. The CDR3 totals 12 residues. In DNA, the CDR3 is TGTGCCAGCAGTGAGGGGAATCAGCCCCAGCATTTT. Residues: CASSEGNQPQHF. The full variable domain, with the rest looked up from reference TRBV2 and TRBJ1-5, is EPEVTQTPSHQVTQMGQEVILRCVPISNHLYFYWYRQILGQKVEFLVSFYNNEISEKSEIFDDQFSVERPDGSNFTLKIRSTKLEDSAMYFCASSEGNQPQHFGDGTRLSIL.